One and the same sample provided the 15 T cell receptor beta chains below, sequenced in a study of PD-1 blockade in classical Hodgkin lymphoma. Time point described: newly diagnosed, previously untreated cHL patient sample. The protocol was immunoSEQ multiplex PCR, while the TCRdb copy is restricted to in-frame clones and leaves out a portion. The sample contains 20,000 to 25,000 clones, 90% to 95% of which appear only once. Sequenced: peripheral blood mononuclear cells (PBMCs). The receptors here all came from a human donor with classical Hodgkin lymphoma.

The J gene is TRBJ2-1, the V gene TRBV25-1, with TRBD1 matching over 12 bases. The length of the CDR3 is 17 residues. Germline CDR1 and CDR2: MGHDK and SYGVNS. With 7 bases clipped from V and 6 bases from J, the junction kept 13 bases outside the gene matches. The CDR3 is CASTLDTGTGGFNEQFF. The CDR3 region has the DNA TGTGCCAGCACTCTTGATACCGGGACAGGGGGCTTCAATGAGCAGTTCTTC. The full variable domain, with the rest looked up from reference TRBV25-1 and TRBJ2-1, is EADIYQTPRYLVIGTGKKITLECSQTMGHDKMYWYQQDPGMELHLIHYSYGVNSTEKGDLSSESTVSRIRTEHFPLTLESARPSHTSQYLCASTLDTGTGGFNEQFFGPGTRLTVL.

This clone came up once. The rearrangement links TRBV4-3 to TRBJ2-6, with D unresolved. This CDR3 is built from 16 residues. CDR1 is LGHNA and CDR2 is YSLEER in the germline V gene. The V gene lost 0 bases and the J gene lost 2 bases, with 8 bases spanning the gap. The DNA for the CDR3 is TGCGCCAGCAGCCAAGAAACGTCCCCTGGGGCCAACGTCCTGACTTTC. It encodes CASSQETSPGANVLTF.

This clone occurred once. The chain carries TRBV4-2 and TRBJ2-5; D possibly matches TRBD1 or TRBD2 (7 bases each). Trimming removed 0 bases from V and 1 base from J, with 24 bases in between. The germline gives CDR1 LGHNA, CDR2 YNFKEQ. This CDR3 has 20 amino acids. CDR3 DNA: TGTGCCAGCAGCCAAGATTTGACAGGGAGGGTAGTTTTTGTCCAAGAGACCCAGTACTTC. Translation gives CASSQDLTGRVVFVQETQYF.

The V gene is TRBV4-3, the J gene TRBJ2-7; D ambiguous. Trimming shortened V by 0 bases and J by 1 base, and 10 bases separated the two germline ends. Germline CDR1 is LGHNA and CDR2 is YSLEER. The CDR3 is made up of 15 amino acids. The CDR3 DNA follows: TGCGCCAGCAGCCAAGAAGAGGCTAGTTCCTACGAGCAGTACTTC. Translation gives CASSQEEASSYEQYF.

CDR3 sequence: CASSGGTGGNQPQHF. Written as DNA, the CDR3 is TGTGCCAGCAGTGGGGGTACAGGGGGCAATCAGCCCCAGCATTTT. The chain is built from TRBV27 and TRBJ1-5; 7 positions agree with TRBD1. V shed 5 bases, J shed 2 bases, and the junction held 6 bases outside the gene matches. Germline V gene sequence: CDR1 MNHEY, CDR2 SMNVEV (reference sequence). CDR3 length equals 15 residues.

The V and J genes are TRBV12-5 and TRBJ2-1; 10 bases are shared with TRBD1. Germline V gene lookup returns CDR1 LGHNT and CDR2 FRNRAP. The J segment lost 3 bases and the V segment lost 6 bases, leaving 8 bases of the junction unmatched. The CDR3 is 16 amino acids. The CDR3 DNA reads TGTGCTAGTGGGCGGCCGGGACAGGGGAACTACAATGAGCAGTTCTTC. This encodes CASGRPGQGNYNEQFF.

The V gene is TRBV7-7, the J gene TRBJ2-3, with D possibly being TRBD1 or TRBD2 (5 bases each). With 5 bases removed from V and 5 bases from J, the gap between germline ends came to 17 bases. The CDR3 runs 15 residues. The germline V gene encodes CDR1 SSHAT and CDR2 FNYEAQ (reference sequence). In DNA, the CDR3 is TGTGCCAGCAGCCGCCAGGCCGGGGCCGGAGATACGCAGTATTTT. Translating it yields CASSRQAGAGDTQYF.

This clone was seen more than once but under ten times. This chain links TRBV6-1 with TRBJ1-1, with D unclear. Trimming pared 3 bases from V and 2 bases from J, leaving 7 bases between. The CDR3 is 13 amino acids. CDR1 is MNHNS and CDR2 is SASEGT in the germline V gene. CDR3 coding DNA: TGTGCCAGCAGTGAGGGTGAAAACACTGAAGCTTTCTTT. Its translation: CASSEGENTEAFF.

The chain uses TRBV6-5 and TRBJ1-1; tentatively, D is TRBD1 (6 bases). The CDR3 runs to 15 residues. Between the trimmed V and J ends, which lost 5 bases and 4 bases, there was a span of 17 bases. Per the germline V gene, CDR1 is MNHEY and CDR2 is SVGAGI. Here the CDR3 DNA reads TGTGCCAGCAGTCTCCCCGGCAGGGGAGGCACTGAAGCTTTCTTT. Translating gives CASSLPGRGGTEAFF.

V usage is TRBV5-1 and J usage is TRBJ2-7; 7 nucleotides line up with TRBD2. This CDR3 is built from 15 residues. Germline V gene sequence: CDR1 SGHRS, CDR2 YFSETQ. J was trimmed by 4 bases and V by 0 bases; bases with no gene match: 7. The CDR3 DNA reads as TGCGCCAGCAGCTTGGTCTGGGGGGAGGGGTACGAGCAGTACTTC. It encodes CASSLVWGEGYEQYF.

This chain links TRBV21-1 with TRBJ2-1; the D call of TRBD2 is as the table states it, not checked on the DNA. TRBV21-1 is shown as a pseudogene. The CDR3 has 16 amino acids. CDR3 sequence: CASSKAQSGGYNEQFF. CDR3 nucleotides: TGTGCCAGCAGCAAAGCGCAGTCGGGAGGTTACAATGAGCAGTTCTTC.

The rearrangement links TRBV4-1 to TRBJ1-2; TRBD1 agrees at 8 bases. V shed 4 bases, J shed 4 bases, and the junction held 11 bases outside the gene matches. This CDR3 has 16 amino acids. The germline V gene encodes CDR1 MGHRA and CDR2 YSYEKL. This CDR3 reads CASSLKADRVFYGYTF. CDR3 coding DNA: TGCGCCAGCAGCCTTAAGGCGGACAGGGTCTTCTATGGCTACACCTTC.

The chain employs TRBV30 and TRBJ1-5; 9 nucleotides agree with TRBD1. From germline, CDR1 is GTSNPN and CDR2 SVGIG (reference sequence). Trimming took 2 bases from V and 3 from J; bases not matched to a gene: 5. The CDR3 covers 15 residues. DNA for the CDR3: TGTGCCTGGAGTCGGACAGGGGCCCACAATCAGCCCCAGCATTTT. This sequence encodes CAWSRTGAHNQPQHF.

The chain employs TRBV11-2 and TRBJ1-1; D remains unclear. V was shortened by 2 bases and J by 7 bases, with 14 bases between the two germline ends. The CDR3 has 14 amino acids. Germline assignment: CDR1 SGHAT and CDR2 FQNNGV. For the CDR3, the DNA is TGTGCCAGCAGCTTAATGGTACAGAGTTTTGAAGCTTTCTTT. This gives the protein CASSLMVQSFEAFF.

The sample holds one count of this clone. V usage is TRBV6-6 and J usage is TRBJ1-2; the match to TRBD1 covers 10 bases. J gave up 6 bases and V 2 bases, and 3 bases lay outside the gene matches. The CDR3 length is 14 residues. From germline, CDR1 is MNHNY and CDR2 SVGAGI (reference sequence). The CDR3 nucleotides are TGTGCCAGCAGTTACCCGGGACAGGGGAATGGCTACACCTTC. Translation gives CASSYPGQGNGYTF.